The entry below gives a single TCR beta chain sequence along with its context. Under the authors' procedure: Nucleated cell number was recorded as an estimate derived from reference gene primer amplification. Generated by immunoSEQ multiplex PCR, the TCRdb table keeps only in-frame clones and is missing some. V, J and clone size derive from that table, while D and trimming were established from the DNA sequence. The top ten hold approximately 1.8% of the sample, which has 120,000 or so clones, approximately 80% seen once. Germline lookup yields CDR1 SQVTM and CDR2 ANQGSEA. The CDR3 runs to 11 residues. Trimming left V 7 bases short and J 5 bases short, with 9 bases between. This sample was taken from a study of blood T cell repertoires in COVID-19. In the study overall: The analysed material was cDNA or gDNA that came from T cells, B-cell-depleted T cells, or PBMCs.

Material: peripheral blood. The clonotype originates from a man aged 65-85 years with acute or convalescent COVID-19. V gene TRBV29-1 combines with J gene TRBJ2-1; no clear D gene. This CDR3 is CSAISDNEQFF. DNA of the CDR3: TGCAGCGCGATCAGCGACAATGAGCAGTTCTTC.